A single sample is the source of the 22 T cell receptor beta chains below, sequenced in a study of cytomegalovirus exposure and HLA in healthy donors. Use of 60 Vbeta and 13 Jbeta primers characterized the PCR. Data came from immunoSEQ multiplex PCR; TCRdb stores just in-frame clones and leaves some out. The data contain about 260,000 clones, approximately 84% of them singletons. Material for sequencing was PBMCs. These receptors came from a woman between 40 and 50 years old in good health and CMV-seropositive.

The CDR3 reads CASSQETGTGNTIYF. In DNA form, the CDR3 reads TGCGCCAGCAGCCAAGAAACAGGGACTGGAAACACCATATATTTT. The V gene is TRBV4-1, the J gene TRBJ1-3; the D gene is possibly TRBD1 (6 bases). This CDR3 is 15 amino acids long. Germline loops: CDR1 MGHRA, CDR2 YSYEKL. The ends were cut back, 0 bases at V and 2 bases at J, with 8 bases in the middle.

V gene TRBV27 combines with J gene TRBJ1-5; D unclear. The germline gives CDR1 MNHEY, CDR2 SMNVEV (reference sequence). V was clipped by 0 bases and J by 7 bases, with 7 bases between them. CDR3 length: 13 residues. CDR3 coding DNA: TGTGCCAGCAGTTTATCGGAGCGGCAGCCCCAGCATTTT. Encoded protein: CASSLSERQPQHF.

This sequence joins TRBV19 and TRBJ2-3; TRBD2 matches at 12 bases. Trimming cost V 3 bases and J 4 bases; bases outside gene matches: 5. The CDR3 extends over 16 amino acids. The germline V gene encodes CDR1 LNHDA and CDR2 SQIVND (reference sequence). The CDR3, as DNA: TGTGCCAGTAGTATTGGGCTAGCGGGAGGGCCAGATACGCAGTATTTT. Translating gives CASSIGLAGGPDTQYF.

This chain links TRBV27 with TRBJ2-7; TRBD2 is a possible D gene (7 bases). This CDR3 is 15 amino acids long. The V end was cut by 2 bases, the J end by 1 base, with 12 bases between. Looked up from germline, CDR1 is MNHEY and CDR2 is SMNVEV (reference sequence). In DNA form, the CDR3 reads TGTGCCAGCAGTTTAGGGGGGGGCAGATCCTACGAGCAGTACTTC. Amino acids: CASSLGGGRSYEQYF.

V usage is TRBV30 and J usage is TRBJ1-1; unclear D gene. In germline, CDR1 is GTSNPN, CDR2 SVGIG (reference sequence). Trimming stripped 2 bases from V and 5 bases from J, with 6 bases between. The CDR3 consists of 11 residues. CDR3: CAWSPITEAFF. CDR3 sequence (DNA): TGTGCCTGGAGTCCTATAACTGAAGCTTTCTTT.

This chain uses TRBV19 with TRBJ1-1; tentatively, D is TRBD1 (6 bases). CDR3 length equals 15 residues. From germline, CDR1 is LNHDA and CDR2 SQIVND (reference sequence). Trimming removed 7 bases at V and 0 bases at J, with 15 bases between. CDR3 residues: CASTPSGQMNTEAFF. The CDR3, as DNA: TGTGCCAGTACCCCCTCCGGACAGATGAACACTGAAGCTTTCTTT.

The table lists this clone with a few counts. The V call is TRBV4-3, the J call TRBJ1-3; tentatively, D is TRBD1 (5 bases). CDR3 length equals 15 residues. Germline CDR1 is LGHNA and CDR2 is YSLEER. V was cut by 4 bases and J by 4 bases, with 14 bases left in between. This chain's CDR3 is CASSPGAGSGNTIYF. For the CDR3, the DNA is TGCGCCAGCAGCCCCGGGGCGGGATCCGGAAACACCATATATTTT.

J is TRBJ1-5 and V is TRBV6-6; TRBD1 might be the D (6 bases). Germline V gene sequence: CDR1 MNHNY, CDR2 SVGAGI (reference sequence). This CDR3 is 14 amino acids long. V lost 0 bases and J lost 5, with 8 bases in between. CDR3 sequence reads: CASSYSGGDQPQHF. CDR3 nucleotides: TGTGCCAGCAGTTACTCAGGGGGAGATCAGCCCCAGCATTTT.

The rearrangement links TRBV29-1 to TRBJ2-1, with TRBD2 matching over 10 bases. CDR3 size: 12 residues. Germline loops: CDR1 SQVTM, CDR2 ANQGSEA. The CDR3 bases are TGCCTAGCGGGAGAAATCTACAATGAGCAGTTCTTC. Translating gives CLAGEIYNEQFF.

CDR3 bases: TGTGCCAGCAGTTCCCCGGGGGGACCCTCCTACGAGCAGTACTTC. It specifies CASSSPGGPSYEQYF. The chain uses TRBV28 and TRBJ2-7; 7 bases map to TRBD2. The trim removed 4 bases at V and 0 bases at J, leaving 6 bases unmatched. CDR3 length: 15 residues. The germline V gene encodes CDR1 MDHEN and CDR2 SYDVKM.

The chain joins TRBV27 to TRBJ2-3; D might be TRBD2 (6 bases). The V gene's germline CDR1 is MNHEY and CDR2 SMNVEV (reference sequence). The CDR3 has 18 amino acids. With 3 bases removed from V and 0 bases from J, the gap between germline ends came to 19 bases. CDR3 DNA sequence: TGTGCCAGCAGTTTTAAAATCCGGGAGAAGTGGAGCACAGATACGCAGTATTTT. It translates to CASSFKIREKWSTDTQYF.

The gene calls are TRBV27 and TRBJ1-6, with TRBD1 matching 7 bases. The CDR3 length is 15 residues. Trimming took 5 bases from V and 7 from J; bases not matched to a gene: 8. From germline, CDR1 is MNHEY and CDR2 SMNVEV (reference sequence). The CDR3 sequence: CASSPGTVRNSPLHF. CDR3 DNA: TGTGCCAGCAGTCCTGGGACAGTTCGGAATTCACCCCTCCACTTT.

The chain combines TRBV11-2 with TRBJ2-3, with a possible D match to TRBD1 (6 bases). CDR3 length equals 15 residues. V shed 1 base and J shed 8 bases, with 16 bases lying between them. Germline V CDR1 and CDR2: SGHAT, FQNNGV. The CDR3 loop reads CASSLVQGPSGTQYF. The CDR3 region has the DNA TGTGCCAGCAGCTTAGTACAGGGCCCCTCTGGTACGCAGTATTTT.

This chain links TRBV5-1 with TRBJ1-2; weak D call: TRBD1 (6 bases). The CDR3 is 15 residues long. Per the germline V gene, CDR1 is SGHRS and CDR2 is YFSETQ. The V gene lost 2 bases and the J gene lost 6 bases, with 17 bases spanning the gap. The CDR3: CASSLGGGERNGYTF. The CDR3 coding sequence is TGCGCCAGCAGCTTAGGGGGGGGCGAGCGGAATGGCTACACCTTC. Based on the CDR3 plus reference TRBV5-1 and TRBJ1-2, the full variable domain is KAGVTQTPRYLIKTRGQQVTLSCSPISGHRSVSWYQQTPGQGLQFLFEYFSETQRNKGNFPGRFSGRQFSNSRSEMNVSTLELGDSALYLCASSLGGGERNGYTFGSGTRLTVV.

The chain recombines TRBV7-2 with TRBJ1-5; 7 bases align to TRBD1. V trimming: 3 bases; J trimming: 4 bases; junction bases outside the gene matches: 6. The CDR3 runs 15 residues. Germline V gives CDR1 SGHTA, CDR2 FQGNSA. CDR3: CASSLGQSGNQPQHF. The CDR3 region has the DNA TGTGCCAGCAGCTTGGGACAGTCAGGGAATCAGCCCCAGCATTTT.

In its sample, this clone was seen once. The V call is TRBV7-8, the J call TRBJ2-2, with TRBD2 matching over 9 bases. From germline, CDR1 is SGHVS and CDR2 FQNEAQ. V gave up 3 bases and J gave up 5 bases; unmatched junction bases: 7. The CDR3 contains 16 residues. The CDR3 protein is CASSFSSGMYTGELFF. CDR3 DNA: TGTGCCAGCAGCTTCTCTAGCGGGATGTATACCGGGGAGCTGTTTTTT.

In nucleotides, the CDR3 is TGTGCCAGCAGTCCCCGTCGGGACACCAGGGAGACCCAGTACTTC. It is translated as CASSPRRDTRETQYF. The V call is TRBV7-8, the J call TRBJ2-5; D is perhaps TRBD1 (6 bases). The CDR3 sequence is 15 residues long. In germline, CDR1 is SGHVS, CDR2 FQNEAQ. Trimming cost V 6 bases and J 5 bases, with 19 bases left between them.

The chain employs TRBV10-3 and TRBJ2-4; TRBD1 matches at 8 bases. This CDR3 region has 13 residues. From germline, CDR1 is ENHRY and CDR2 SYGVKD. V lost 6 bases, J lost 8 bases, and 6 bases stayed unmatched. The CDR3 protein is CAIRQGAGDIQYF. The CDR3 DNA reads TGTGCCATCAGGCAGGGGGCCGGGGACATTCAGTACTTC.

The gene calls are TRBV18 and TRBJ2-5, with 11 bases matching TRBD1. J was trimmed by 3 bases and V by 4 bases; bases with no gene match: 7. Germline CDR1 and CDR2: KGHSH and LQKENI. CDR3 length: 16 amino acids. In DNA, the CDR3 is TGTGCCAGCTCACACGCGGGACAGGGGGTTAAAGAGACCCAGTACTTC. This codes for CASSHAGQGVKETQYF.

In this sample, this clone turned up once. The chain links TRBV29-1 to TRBJ2-7, with 8 bases lining up with TRBD1. Trimming cost V 1 base and J 5 bases; bases outside gene matches: 10. The CDR3 has 15 residues. CDR1 and CDR2 from the germline V gene are SQVTM and ANQGSEA. The CDR3, as DNA: TGCAGCGTTGAAGTGGGCCAGGGGGCCGGGGACGAGCAGTACTTC. Its translation is CSVEVGQGAGDEQYF.

The chain links TRBV6-5 to TRBJ2-7, with 9 bases identical to TRBD1. Germline CDR1 reads MNHEY; CDR2 reads SVGAGI. This CDR3 has 14 residues. V trimming: 6 bases; J trimming: 1 base; junction bases outside the gene matches: 4. The CDR3 region has the DNA TGTGCCAGCAGAACTGACAGGGGGTCCTACGAGCAGTACTTC. Its protein is CASRTDRGSYEQYF.

This chain joins TRBV7-9 and TRBJ1-3, with D perhaps TRBD1 (6 bases). Looked up from germline, CDR1 is SEHNR and CDR2 is FQNEAQ (reference sequence). The V gene lost 3 bases and the J gene lost 0 bases, with 9 bases spanning the gap. The CDR3 has 15 amino acids. The CDR3 protein is CASSFWTDSGNTIYF. In nucleotides, the CDR3 is TGTGCCAGCAGCTTCTGGACAGACTCTGGAAACACCATATATTTT.